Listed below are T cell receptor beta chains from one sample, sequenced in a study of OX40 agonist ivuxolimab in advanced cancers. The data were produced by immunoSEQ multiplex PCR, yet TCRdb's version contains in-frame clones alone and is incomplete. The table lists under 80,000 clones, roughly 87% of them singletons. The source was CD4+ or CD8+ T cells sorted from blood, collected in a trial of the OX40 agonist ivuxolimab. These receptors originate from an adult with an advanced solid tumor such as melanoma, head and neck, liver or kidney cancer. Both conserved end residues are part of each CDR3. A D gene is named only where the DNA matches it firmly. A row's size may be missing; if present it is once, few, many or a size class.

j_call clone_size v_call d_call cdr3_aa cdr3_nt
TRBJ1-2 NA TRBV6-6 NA CASWSNYGYTF TGTGCCAGCTGGTCTAACTATGGCTACACCTTC
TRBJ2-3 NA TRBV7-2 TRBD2 CASSLTSGPPGGGDTQYF TGTGCCAGCAGCTTAACTAGCGGGCCTCCCGGCGGCGGAGATACGCAGTATTTT
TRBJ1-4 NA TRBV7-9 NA CASSLDPPTNEKLFF TGTGCCAGCAGCTTAGATCCACCAACTAATGAAAAACTGTTTTTT
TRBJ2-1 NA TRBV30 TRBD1 CAWSLGDRRFF TGTGCCTGGAGTCTAGGGGACAGACGGTTCTTC
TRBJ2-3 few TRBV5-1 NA CASSLYGFDTDTQYF TGCGCCAGCAGCTTGTATGGTTTCGATACAGATACGCAGTATTTT
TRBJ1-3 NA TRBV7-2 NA CASSLDSSGAGNTIYF TGTGCCAGCAGCTTAGACTCATCAGGGGCTGGAAACACCATATATTTT
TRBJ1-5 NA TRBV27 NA CASSKTAVSNQPQHF TGTGCCAGCAGTAAGACAGCAGTTAGCAATCAGCCCCAGCATTTT
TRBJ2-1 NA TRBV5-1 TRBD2 CATLAALYNEQFF TGCGCCACCCTAGCGGCCCTCTACAATGAGCAGTTCTTC
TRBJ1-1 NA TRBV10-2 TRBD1 CASSGQGINTEAFF TGCGCCAGCAGCGGACAGGGGATAAACACTGAAGCTTTCTTT
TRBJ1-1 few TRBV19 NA CATAPFGPGVSHEAFF TGTGCCACAGCTCCTTTCGGCCCAGGCGTATCTCATGAAGCTTTCTTT
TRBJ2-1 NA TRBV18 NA CASSPPLSSYNEQFF TGTGCCAGCTCACCACCTCTAAGCTCCTACAATGAGCAGTTCTTC
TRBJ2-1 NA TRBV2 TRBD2 CASRRGTSAEQFF TGTGCCAGCAGGAGGGGGACTAGCGCTGAGCAGTTCTTC
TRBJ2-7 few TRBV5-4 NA CASSGGVQGSSYEQYF TGTGCCAGCAGCGGGGGGGTGCAGGGGAGCTCCTACGAGCAGTACTTC
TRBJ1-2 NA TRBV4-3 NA CASSQDPGNYGYTF TGCGCCAGCAGCCAAGATCCGGGGAACTATGGCTACACCTTC
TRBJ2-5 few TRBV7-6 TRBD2 CASSFGLLAGGQETQYF TGTGCCAGCAGCTTTGGTTTACTAGCGGGAGGGCAAGAGACCCAGTACTTC
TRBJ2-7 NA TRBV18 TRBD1 CASSPATGDSYEQYF TGTGCCAGCTCACCCGCGACAGGGGACTCCTACGAGCAGTACTTC
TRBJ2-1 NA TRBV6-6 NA CASSYVDALRNNEQFF TGTGCCAGCAGTTACGTCGACGCACTACGCAACAATGAGCAGTTCTTC
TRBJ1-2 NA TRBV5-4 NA CASSQRQSSGYGYTF TGTGCCAGCAGCCAGAGACAGTCCAGCGGCTATGGCTACACCTTC
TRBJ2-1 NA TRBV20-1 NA CSARGDNEQFF TGCAGTGCTAGAGGGGACAATGAGCAGTTCTTC
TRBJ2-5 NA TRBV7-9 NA CASSPPQGNQETQYF TGTGCCAGCAGCCCCCCCCAAGGTAACCAAGAGACCCAGTACTTC
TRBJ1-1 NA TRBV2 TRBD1 CASTNRGLNTEAFF TGTGCCAGCACAAACAGGGGGTTGAACACTGAAGCTTTCTTT
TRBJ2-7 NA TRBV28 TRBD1 CASSPSRGPDEQYF TGTGCCAGCAGCCCGAGCAGGGGGCCGGACGAGCAGTACTTC
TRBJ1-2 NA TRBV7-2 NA CASSLDRQGAYGYTF TGTGCCAGCAGCTTAGACCGGCAGGGAGCCTATGGCTACACCTTC
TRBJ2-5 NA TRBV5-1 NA CASSLKGQETQYF TGCGCCAGCAGCTTGAAGGGGCAAGAGACCCAGTACTTC
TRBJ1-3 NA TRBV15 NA CATSRDGVGGAVDTIYF TGTGCCACCAGCAGAGATGGGGTTGGGGGGGCAGTGGACACCATATATTTT
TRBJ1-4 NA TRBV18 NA CASSPQQGSNEKLFF TGTGCCAGCTCACCACAGCAGGGCTCAAATGAAAAACTGTTTTTT
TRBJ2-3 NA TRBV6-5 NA CASTLGGRTDTQYF TGTGCCAGCACTTTAGGAGGGAGAACAGATACGCAGTATTTT
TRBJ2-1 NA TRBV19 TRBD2 CASSRNPGLAAYNEQFF TGTGCCAGTAGTAGAAATCCGGGACTAGCGGCATACAATGAGCAGTTCTTC
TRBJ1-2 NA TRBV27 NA CASTVSPQGNSGYTF TGTGCCAGCACCGTTTCCCCTCAGGGGAATAGCGGCTACACCTTC
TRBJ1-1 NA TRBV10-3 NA CAISEQPNTEAFF TGTGCCATCAGTGAGCAACCGAACACTGAAGCTTTCTTT
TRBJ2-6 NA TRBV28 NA CASSDLSGANVLTF TGTGCCAGCAGTGACCTCTCTGGGGCCAACGTCCTGACTTTC
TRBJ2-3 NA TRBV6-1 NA CASGRELPGTDTQYF TGTGCCAGCGGTAGGGAACTCCCCGGCACAGATACGCAGTATTTT
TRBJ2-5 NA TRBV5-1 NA CASSTEYISPSYF TGCGCCAGCAGTACCGAGTACATTTCACCGTCGTACTTC
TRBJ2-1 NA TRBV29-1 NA CSTSPPSGAGNEQFF TGCAGCACCTCGCCCCCTAGTGGTGCTGGCAATGAGCAGTTCTTC
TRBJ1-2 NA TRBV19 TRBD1 CASSIDRADGYTF TGTGCCAGTAGTATTGACAGGGCAGATGGCTACACCTTC
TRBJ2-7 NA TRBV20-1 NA CSATGQFGQYF TGCAGTGCTACTGGACAGTTCGGGCAGTACTTC
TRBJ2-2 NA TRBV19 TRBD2 CASSTGLAGGQVYTGELFF TGTGCCAGTAGTACCGGACTAGCGGGAGGGCAAGTTTACACCGGGGAGCTGTTTTTT
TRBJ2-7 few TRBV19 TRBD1 CASSIGTGINSYEQYF TGTGCCAGTAGTATAGGGACAGGCATTAACTCCTACGAGCAGTACTTC
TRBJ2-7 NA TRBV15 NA CATKPGDQTYEQYF TGTGCCACCAAGCCGGGAGACCAGACCTACGAGCAGTACTTC
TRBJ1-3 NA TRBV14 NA CASRPSGASGNTIYF TGTGCCAGCAGACCTAGCGGGGCGTCTGGAAACACCATATATTTT
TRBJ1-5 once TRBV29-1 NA CSVAGASNQPQHF TGCAGCGTTGCGGGGGCCAGCAATCAGCCCCAGCATTTT
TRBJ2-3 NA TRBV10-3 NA CAISESRSSTDTQYF TGTGCCATCAGTGAGTCCCGGTCGAGCACAGATACGCAGTATTTT
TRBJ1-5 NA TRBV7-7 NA CASSSGLYQPQHF TGTGCCAGCAGCTCCGGACTTTATCAGCCCCAGCATTTT
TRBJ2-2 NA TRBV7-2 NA CASSKIPTPVGTGELFF TGTGCCAGCAGTAAAATACCGACTCCGGTAGGGACCGGGGAGCTGTTTTTT
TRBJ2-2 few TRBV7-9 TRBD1 CASSSGQGGAGELFF TGTGCCAGCAGCTCGGGACAGGGTGGGGCCGGGGAGCTGTTTTTT
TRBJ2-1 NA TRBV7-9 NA CASSLTPIEQFF TGTGCCAGCAGCTTAACCCCGATAGAGCAGTTCTTC
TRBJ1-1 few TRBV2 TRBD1 CASSQQGTEAFF TGTGCCAGCAGCCAACAGGGGACTGAAGCTTTCTTT
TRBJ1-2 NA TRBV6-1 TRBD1 CASSEHRGQYGYTF TGTGCCAGCAGTGAACACAGGGGCCAATATGGCTACACCTTC
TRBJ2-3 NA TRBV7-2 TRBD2 CASSLRAGGAQDTQYF TGTGCCAGCAGCTTAAGGGCGGGAGGGGCCCAAGATACGCAGTATTTT
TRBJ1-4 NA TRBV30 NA CAWGGPQVPNQGLFF TGTGCCTGGGGGGGCCCACAGGTCCCAAACCAAGGACTGTTTTTT
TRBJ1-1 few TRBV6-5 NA CASSYSGRGVNTEAFF TGTGCCAGCAGTTATTCGGGCCGGGGGGTGAACACTGAAGCTTTCTTT
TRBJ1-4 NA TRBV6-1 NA CASSKPGHANEKLFF TGTGCCAGCAGTAAGCCGGGACATGCAAATGAAAAACTGTTTTTT
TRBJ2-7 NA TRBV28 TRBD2 CASSLRLAGRSYEQYF TGTGCCAGCAGTCTAAGACTAGCGGGAAGATCCTACGAGCAGTACTTC
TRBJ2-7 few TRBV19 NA CASSIPGSYEQYF TGTGCCAGTAGTATACCGGGATCCTACGAGCAGTACTTC
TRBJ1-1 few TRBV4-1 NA CATSTRTENTEAFF TGCGCCACCTCTACACGGACGGAGAACACTGAAGCTTTCTTT
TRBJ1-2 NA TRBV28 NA CASSPLNGRYGYTF TGTGCCAGCAGTCCGTTAAACGGCCGCTATGGCTACACCTTC